A selection of T cell receptor beta chains follows, all from one sample in a study of cytomegalovirus exposure and HLA in healthy donors. Measured with immunoSEQ multiplex PCR; TCRdb has only the in-frame clones, and not every one. The table shows 250,000 to 400,000 clones, with approximately 88% occurring only once. The sequencing input was PBMCs. Source of these receptors: a man aged 25-45 years in good health and CMV-seronegative. Each CDR3 is given with its conserved first and last residue. D genes are given only for firm matches. Some rows have no size entry. The others give once, few or many, or a class for an expanded clone.

clone size: .; V gene: TRBV5-4; J gene: TRBJ2-3; D gene: TRBD2; CDR3 protein: CASSLLAGGLTDTQYF; CDR3 DNA: TGTGCCAGCAGCTTATTGGCGGGGGGTCTCACAGATACGCAGTATTTT
clone size: .; V gene: TRBV7-9; J gene: TRBJ2-7; D gene: TRBD2; CDR3 protein: CASSLYGGAYEQYF; CDR3 DNA: TGTGCCAGCAGCTTATACGGGGGGGCCTACGAGCAGTACTTC
clone size: .; V gene: TRBV5-5; J gene: TRBJ1-4; D gene: .; CDR3 protein: CASSSDGDFNEKLFF; CDR3 DNA: TGTGCCAGCAGCAGCGACGGCGACTTTAATGAAAAACTGTTTTTT
clone size: .; V gene: TRBV12-5; J gene: TRBJ2-5; D gene: TRBD1; CDR3 protein: CASGAGTGAAETQYF; CDR3 DNA: TGTGCTAGTGGGGCCGGGACAGGGGCTGCAGAGACCCAGTACTTC
clone size: .; V gene: TRBV19; J gene: TRBJ1-1; D gene: .; CDR3 protein: CASNLPGGTTTEAFF; CDR3 DNA: TGTGCCAGTAACCTTCCGGGGGGCACCACCACTGAAGCTTTCTTT
clone size: .; V gene: TRBV2; J gene: TRBJ1-2; D gene: TRBD1; CDR3 protein: CASRQWDRGHGGYTF; CDR3 DNA: TGTGCCAGCAGACAATGGGACAGGGGGCACGGGGGCTACACCTTC
clone size: .; V gene: TRBV30; J gene: TRBJ2-1; D gene: .; CDR3 protein: CAWREAGSNEQFF; CDR3 DNA: TGTGCCTGGAGGGAGGCGGGGTCCAATGAGCAGTTCTTC
clone size: .; V gene: TRBV6-5; J gene: TRBJ2-1; D gene: TRBD2; CDR3 protein: CASSYGGLAVRNEQFF; CDR3 DNA: TGTGCCAGCAGTTACGGGGGACTAGCGGTTAGGAATGAGCAGTTCTTC
clone size: .; V gene: TRBV5-6; J gene: TRBJ2-2; D gene: TRBD1; CDR3 protein: CASSSSTGGRGTGELFF; CDR3 DNA: TGTGCCAGCAGCTCCAGTACAGGGGGACGCGGGACCGGGGAGCTGTTTTTT
clone size: .; V gene: TRBV5-1; J gene: TRBJ2-5; D gene: TRBD1; CDR3 protein: CASTQDRIETQYF; CDR3 DNA: TGCGCCAGCACCCAGGACAGGATTGAGACCCAGTACTTC
clone size: .; V gene: TRBV2; J gene: TRBJ2-7; D gene: .; CDR3 protein: CASSLEDLGEQYF; CDR3 DNA: TGTGCCAGCAGCTTGGAGGACTTGGGGGAGCAGTACTTC
clone size: .; V gene: TRBV7-7; J gene: TRBJ2-3; D gene: TRBD1; CDR3 protein: CASSPGQGASTDTQYF; CDR3 DNA: TGTGCCAGCAGCCCAGGACAGGGGGCGAGCACAGATACGCAGTATTTT
clone size: few; V gene: TRBV7-2; J gene: TRBJ2-7; D gene: .; CDR3 protein: CASSLEPYEQYF; CDR3 DNA: TGTGCCAGCAGCTTAGAGCCCTACGAGCAGTACTTC
clone size: .; V gene: TRBV5-6; J gene: TRBJ2-1; D gene: .; CDR3 protein: CASSAGQEGYNEQFF; CDR3 DNA: TGTGCCAGCAGCGCGGGGCAGGAGGGGTACAATGAGCAGTTCTTC
clone size: .; V gene: TRBV27; J gene: TRBJ1-5; D gene: .; CDR3 protein: CASSPQGSNQPQHF; CDR3 DNA: TGTGCCAGCAGTCCCCAGGGGAGCAATCAGCCCCAGCATTTT
clone size: once; V gene: TRBV5-4; J gene: TRBJ2-1; D gene: .; CDR3 protein: CASSRKSGDYNEQFF; CDR3 DNA: TGTGCCAGCAGCAGGAAGTCGGGGGACTACAATGAGCAGTTCTTC
clone size: .; V gene: TRBV29-1; J gene: TRBJ2-7; D gene: .; CDR3 protein: CSVEVTRDEQYF; CDR3 DNA: TGCAGCGTTGAAGTAACCAGGGACGAGCAGTACTTC
clone size: .; V gene: TRBV23-1; J gene: TRBJ1-6; D gene: .; CDR3 protein: CASSQSEQGPSPLHF; CDR3 DNA: TGCGCCAGCAGTCAATCGGAGCAGGGGCCTTCACCCCTCCACTTT
clone size: .; V gene: TRBV15; J gene: TRBJ1-1; D gene: TRBD1; CDR3 protein: CATSWDRGGTEAFF; CDR3 DNA: TGTGCCACCAGCTGGGACAGGGGGGGCACTGAAGCTTTCTTT
clone size: .; V gene: TRBV4-1; J gene: TRBJ2-7; D gene: .; CDR3 protein: CASSLPSSYEQYF; CDR3 DNA: TGCGCCAGCAGTTTACCGAGCTCCTACGAGCAGTACTTC
clone size: .; V gene: TRBV7-9; J gene: TRBJ2-7; D gene: .; CDR3 protein: CASSLDLGGGEQYF; CDR3 DNA: TGTGCCAGCAGCTTAGACCTGGGAGGAGGCGAGCAGTACTTC
clone size: .; V gene: TRBV5-6; J gene: TRBJ1-1; D gene: .; CDR3 protein: CASSLAGRYTEAFF; CDR3 DNA: TGTGCCAGCAGCTTGGCAGGGAGGTACACTGAAGCTTTCTTT
clone size: .; V gene: TRBV6-5; J gene: TRBJ2-2; D gene: .; CDR3 protein: CASSRAGELFF; CDR3 DNA: TGTGCCAGCAGTCGGGCCGGGGAGCTGTTTTTT
clone size: .; V gene: TRBV6-6; J gene: TRBJ1-2; D gene: TRBD1; CDR3 protein: CASRDRGGYGYTF; CDR3 DNA: TGTGCCAGCCGGGACAGGGGAGGGTATGGCTACACCTTC
clone size: .; V gene: TRBV7-2; J gene: TRBJ2-1; D gene: TRBD2; CDR3 protein: CASDSGGAIFYNEQFF; CDR3 DNA: TGTGCCAGCGATAGCGGGGGGGCGATTTTCTACAATGAGCAGTTCTTC
clone size: .; V gene: TRBV4-3; J gene: TRBJ1-2; D gene: .; CDR3 protein: CASSQEVSGSYGYTF; CDR3 DNA: TGCGCCAGCAGCCAAGAAGTCAGCGGGAGCTATGGCTACACCTTC
clone size: once; V gene: TRBV6-5; J gene: TRBJ2-7; D gene: TRBD1; CDR3 protein: CASSYSGQGGTYEQYF; CDR3 DNA: TGTGCCAGCAGTTACTCAGGACAGGGCGGTACCTACGAGCAGTACTTC
clone size: .; V gene: TRBV2; J gene: TRBJ1-5; D gene: .; CDR3 protein: CASSESWQNQPQHF; CDR3 DNA: TGTGCCAGCAGTGAATCGTGGCAGAATCAGCCCCAGCATTTT
clone size: .; V gene: TRBV27; J gene: TRBJ2-1; D gene: TRBD2; CDR3 protein: CASSLSGAGEQFF; CDR3 DNA: TGTGCCAGCAGTCTTAGCGGGGCAGGTGAGCAGTTCTTC
clone size: .; V gene: TRBV9; J gene: TRBJ2-2; D gene: .; CDR3 protein: CASSAPLSAGELFF; CDR3 DNA: TGTGCCAGCAGCGCCCCACTTTCGGCCGGGGAGCTGTTTTTT
clone size: .; V gene: TRBV5-4; J gene: TRBJ2-7; D gene: .; CDR3 protein: CASSLGQLSYEQYF; CDR3 DNA: TGTGCCAGCAGCTTAGGACAGCTTTCCTACGAGCAGTACTTC
clone size: once; V gene: TRBV18; J gene: TRBJ1-4; D gene: TRBD1; CDR3 protein: CASSPPGQGDLTNEKLFF; CDR3 DNA: TGTGCCAGCTCACCGCCGGGACAGGGGGATCTAACTAATGAAAAACTGTTTTTT
clone size: .; V gene: TRBV18; J gene: TRBJ2-5; D gene: TRBD2; CDR3 protein: CASSPHSGVQETQYF; CDR3 DNA: TGTGCCAGCTCACCACATAGCGGGGTCCAAGAGACCCAGTACTTC
clone size: .; V gene: TRBV5-4; J gene: TRBJ2-1; D gene: .; CDR3 protein: CASSNVAKTSYNEQFF; CDR3 DNA: TGTGCCAGCAGTAACGTAGCGAAGACCTCCTACAATGAGCAGTTCTTC
clone size: .; V gene: TRBV5-1; J gene: TRBJ2-7; D gene: TRBD1; CDR3 protein: CASSLVTGENQYF; CDR3 DNA: TGCGCCAGCAGCTTGGTAACAGGGGAGAACCAGTACTTC
clone size: .; V gene: TRBV5-1; J gene: TRBJ1-1; D gene: .; CDR3 protein: CASSLAGHTEAFF; CDR3 DNA: TGCGCCAGCAGCTTGGCAGGGCATACTGAAGCTTTCTTT
clone size: .; V gene: TRBV10-3; J gene: TRBJ2-3; D gene: TRBD2; CDR3 protein: CAIASSLAGGSDTQYF; CDR3 DNA: TGTGCCATCGCCTCTTCACTAGCGGGGGGATCGGATACGCAGTATTTT
clone size: .; V gene: TRBV28; J gene: TRBJ2-2; D gene: TRBD1; CDR3 protein: CASRTGQGDAGELFF; CDR3 DNA: TGTGCCAGCAGGACGGGACAGGGGGATGCCGGGGAGCTGTTTTTT
clone size: .; V gene: TRBV2; J gene: TRBJ2-3; D gene: TRBD2; CDR3 protein: CASSEGGGLGGDNTQYF; CDR3 DNA: TGTGCCAGCAGCGAGGGCGGGGGACTAGGCGGTGACAATACGCAGTATTTT
clone size: .; V gene: TRBV7-9; J gene: TRBJ1-2; D gene: .; CDR3 protein: CASSPGHPFEYGYTF; CDR3 DNA: TGCGCCAGCAGCCCGGGACACCCTTTCGAGTATGGCTACACCTTC
clone size: once; V gene: TRBV7-9; J gene: TRBJ2-3; D gene: TRBD1; CDR3 protein: CASSHPGQGLTDTQYF; CDR3 DNA: TGTGCCAGCAGTCATCCGGGACAGGGGCTCACAGATACGCAGTATTTT
clone size: .; V gene: TRBV5-1; J gene: TRBJ2-1; D gene: TRBD1; CDR3 protein: CASSLGDRGYEQFF; CDR3 DNA: TGCGCCAGCAGCTTGGGAGACAGGGGGTATGAGCAGTTCTTC
clone size: .; V gene: TRBV4-1; J gene: TRBJ2-1; D gene: .; CDR3 protein: CASSQGWGGGIIIEQFF; CDR3 DNA: TGCGCCAGCAGCCAAGGTTGGGGAGGGGGAATAATAATTGAGCAGTTCTTC
clone size: .; V gene: TRBV7-2; J gene: TRBJ2-5; D gene: TRBD1; CDR3 protein: CASSLAYWDRGIETQYF; CDR3 DNA: TGTGCCAGCAGCTTAGCGTATTGGGACAGGGGGATTGAGACCCAGTACTTC
clone size: .; V gene: TRBV5-4; J gene: TRBJ1-3; D gene: TRBD1; CDR3 protein: CASSYRGTGNTIYF; CDR3 DNA: TGTGCCAGCAGTTACAGGGGAACGGGAAACACCATATATTTT
clone size: .; V gene: TRBV28; J gene: TRBJ1-4; D gene: TRBD1; CDR3 protein: CASSLRQGRYEKLFF; CDR3 DNA: TGTGCCAGCAGTTTACGACAGGGGCGGTATGAAAAACTGTTTTTT
clone size: .; V gene: TRBV5-5; J gene: TRBJ1-4; D gene: .; CDR3 protein: CASSLLVGANGNEKLFF; CDR3 DNA: TGTGCCAGCAGCTTGTTGGTAGGGGCTAATGGTAATGAAAAACTGTTTTTT
clone size: .; V gene: TRBV5-1; J gene: TRBJ2-5; D gene: .; CDR3 protein: CASSLGSRETQYF; CDR3 DNA: TGCGCCAGCAGCTTGGGTTCGAGGGAGACCCAGTACTTC
clone size: .; V gene: TRBV10-1; J gene: TRBJ2-5; D gene: .; CDR3 protein: CASSESVQLSETQYF; CDR3 DNA: TGCGCCAGCAGTGAGTCGGTCCAACTATCGGAGACCCAGTACTTC
clone size: .; V gene: TRBV6-5; J gene: TRBJ2-5; D gene: TRBD1; CDR3 protein: CASTHYTDRRETQYF; CDR3 DNA: TGTGCCAGCACCCACTACACGGACAGGCGGGAGACCCAGTACTTC
clone size: .; V gene: TRBV2; J gene: TRBJ1-4; D gene: .; CDR3 protein: CASSTPGVRGEKLFF; CDR3 DNA: TGTGCCAGCAGTACCCCAGGGGTCCGAGGTGAAAAACTGTTTTTT
clone size: .; V gene: TRBV5-6; J gene: TRBJ2-7; D gene: TRBD2; CDR3 protein: CASSFRAGVGEQYF; CDR3 DNA: TGTGCCAGCAGCTTCCGAGCGGGGGTCGGAGAGCAGTACTTC
clone size: .; V gene: TRBV13; J gene: TRBJ2-1; D gene: TRBD2; CDR3 protein: CASSSLTSRSSYNEQFF; CDR3 DNA: TGTGCCAGCAGCTCCTTGACTAGCAGGAGCTCCTACAATGAGCAGTTCTTC
clone size: .; V gene: TRBV5-1; J gene: TRBJ2-7; D gene: TRBD1; CDR3 protein: CASSAGQGDSYEQYF; CDR3 DNA: TGCGCCAGCAGCGCGGGACAGGGGGACTCCTACGAGCAGTACTTC
clone size: .; V gene: TRBV25-1; J gene: TRBJ1-1; D gene: .; CDR3 protein: CASSFSGRTEAFF; CDR3 DNA: TGTGCCAGCAGTTTTTCAGGGCGTACTGAAGCTTTCTTT
clone size: .; V gene: TRBV21-1; J gene: TRBJ2-2; D gene: .; CDR3 protein: CASTPSGEAAGELFF; CDR3 DNA: TGTGCCAGCACCCCCTCCGGGGAGGCGGCCGGGGAGCTGTTTTTT
clone size: .; V gene: TRBV4-1; J gene: TRBJ2-7; D gene: .; CDR3 protein: CASSIEGRRNEQYF; CDR3 DNA: TGCGCCAGCAGCATCGAGGGCAGGCGCAACGAGCAGTACTTC
clone size: .; V gene: TRBV5-6; J gene: TRBJ1-1; D gene: .; CDR3 protein: CASSFSGKKAFF; CDR3 DNA: TGTGCCAGCAGCTTTTCAGGGAAAAAAGCTTTCTTT
clone size: .; V gene: TRBV28; J gene: TRBJ1-3; D gene: .; CDR3 protein: CASSTMGNTIYF; CDR3 DNA: TGTGCCAGCAGTACTATGGGAAACACCATATATTTT